The 22 T cell receptor beta chains in this list originate from one sample, sequenced in a study of T cell repertoires in cytomegalovirus infection. TCRdb reprocessed the reads with MiXCR, giving one entry per CDR3 protein. The data contain about 530,000 distinct CDR3 sequences, about 26% of them singletons. The material sequenced was PBMCs. The origin of the receptors is a human donor in good health (CMV status not recorded). Some clones in this sample may be carry-over from other donors' samples.

At least ten counts were recorded for this clonotype. The chain joins TRBV7-2 to TRBJ1-1; D not resolved. The CDR3 length is 16 residues. V lost 1 base to trimming and J lost 2 bases, with 14 bases between them. The germline V gene encodes CDR1 SGHTA and CDR2 FQGNSA. The CDR3 region has the DNA TGTGCCAGCAGCTTAGTTCTCGGGGTTCTCAACACTGAAGCTTTCTTT. This gives the protein CASSLVLGVLNTEAFF.

V gene TRBV19 combines with J gene TRBJ1-5, with D uncertain. The CDR3 extends over 14 amino acids. Germline lookup yields CDR1 LNHDA and CDR2 SQIVND (reference sequence). V was shortened by 4 bases and J by 0 bases, with 7 bases between the two germline ends. The CDR3 is CASSNPNSNQPQHF. The DNA for the CDR3 is TGTGCCAGTAGTAACCCTAATAGCAATCAGCCCCAGCATTTT.

This chain links TRBV5-1 with TRBJ1-2; 7 nucleotides agree with TRBD1. Germline CDR1 and CDR2: SGHRS and YFSETQ. Trimming took 7 bases from V and 4 from J; bases not matched to a gene: 13. This CDR3 has 15 residues. CDR3 loop: CASSPDFDRAYGYTF. In DNA form, the CDR3 reads TGCGCCAGCTCACCAGATTTCGACAGGGCCTATGGCTACACCTTC.

The chain uses TRBV20-1 and TRBJ1-2; D remains unclear. The CDR3 is made up of 12 amino acids. Germline V gene data show CDR1 as DFQATT and CDR2 as SNEGSKA (reference sequence). V lost 2 bases to trimming and J lost 6 bases, with 10 bases between them. CDR3 loop: CSARTAINGYTF. The CDR3, as DNA: TGCAGTGCTAGAACAGCGATAAATGGCTACACCTTC.

The CDR3 coding sequence is TGTGCCAGCAGTGATGGGACTAGCGGGAGCTCCGGGGAGCTGTTTTTT. This sequence encodes CASSDGTSGSSGELFF. The chain carries TRBV2 and TRBJ2-2; TRBD2 matches at 14 bases. CDR3 length: 16 amino acids. Germline trimming cut 3 bases from V and 6 bases from J; bases unmatched to any gene: 3. The germline V gene has CDR1 SNHLY and CDR2 FYNNEI.

The chain employs TRBV4-1 and TRBJ2-6; D is possibly TRBD1 (6 bases). Trimming removed 0 bases at V and 4 bases at J, with 16 bases between. This CDR3 is 18 amino acids long. Germline loops: CDR1 MGHRA, CDR2 YSYEKL. CDR3 sequence: CASSQERQASGGANVLTF. The DNA of the CDR3 is TGCGCCAGCAGCCAAGAGCGACAGGCGTCGGGAGGGGCCAACGTCCTGACTTTC.

The chain uses TRBV9 and TRBJ2-1, with D unresolved. The CDR3 loop spans 15 amino acids. Germline CDR1 is SGDLS and CDR2 is YYNGEE. V dropped 0 bases and J dropped 4 bases, with 11 bases sitting between them. Written as DNA, the CDR3 is TGTGCCAGCAGCGTAGGTGGCCCACTATACAATGAGCAGTTCTTC. Translating it yields CASSVGGPLYNEQFF. The variable domain in full, completed from reference TRBV9 and TRBJ2-1, reads DSGVTQTPKHLITATGQRVTLRCSPRSGDLSVYWYQQSLDQGLQFLIQYYNGEERAKGNILERFSAQQFPDLHSELNLSSLELGDSALYFCASSVGGPLYNEQFFGPGTRLTVL.

This rearrangement joins TRBV4-1 to TRBJ2-1; D is undetermined. The CDR3 contains 17 residues. The V end lost 4 bases, the J end lost 3 bases, and 19 bases lay between the germline ends. Germline CDR1 and CDR2: MGHRA and YSYEKL. Here the CDR3 reads CASSPPMMADIYNEQFF. CDR3 DNA: TGCGCCAGCAGCCCCCCGATGATGGCGGATATCTACAATGAGCAGTTCTTC.

The gene calls are TRBV7-9 and TRBJ2-3, with D uncertain. Looked up from germline, CDR1 is SEHNR and CDR2 is FQNEAQ (reference sequence). Between the trimmed V and J ends, which lost 5 bases and 6 bases, there was a span of 9 bases. The CDR3 length is 12 residues. Here the CDR3 DNA reads TGTGCCAGCAGCCAGGCTTCCGATACGCAGTATTTT. Its translation: CASSQASDTQYF.

The rearrangement links TRBV28 to TRBJ1-1, with TRBD1 as a possible D gene (5 bases). Germline V gives CDR1 MDHEN, CDR2 SYDVKM. V lost 1 base and J 11 bases, leaving 11 bases between the germline ends. This CDR3 is 12 amino acids long. CDR3 nucleotides: TGTGCCAGCAGTTTATTGGGGGAATCGGCTTTCTTT. This gives the protein CASSLLGESAFF.

The J gene is TRBJ2-7, the V gene TRBV6-5; TRBD1 agrees at 7 bases. The CDR3 runs 15 residues. The trim removed 5 bases at V and 2 bases at J, leaving 9 bases unmatched. Per the germline V gene, CDR1 is MNHEY and CDR2 is SVGAGI. The CDR3 region has the DNA TGTGCCAGCAGTCCCCCGACAGGGTACCCCTACGAGCAGTACTTC. Protein sequence: CASSPPTGYPYEQYF.

This clonotype came up many times. The gene calls are TRBV7-2 and TRBJ1-5; D uncertain. The CDR3 loop spans 12 amino acids. Between the trimmed V and J ends, which lost 5 bases and 0 bases, there was a span of 2 bases. Germline V gives CDR1 SGHTA, CDR2 FQGNSA. The CDR3 reads CASSPSNQPQHF. The CDR3 coding sequence is TGTGCCAGCAGCCCTAGCAATCAGCCCCAGCATTTT.

The chain employs TRBV12-3 or TRBV12-4 and TRBJ2-7; TRBD1 agrees at 9 bases. The trim removed 5 bases at V and 7 bases at J, leaving 9 bases unmatched. This CDR3 is 14 amino acids long. CDR3 residues: CASSLGGQGKEQYF. The CDR3 nucleotides read TGTGCCAGCAGTCTGGGAGGACAGGGGAAAGAGCAGTACTTC.

This clonotype appeared a few times. The J gene is TRBJ1-2, the V gene TRBV28, with no clear D. Trimming pared 0 bases from V and 0 bases from J, leaving 14 bases between. Germline V gives CDR1 MDHEN, CDR2 SYDVKM. The CDR3 spans 17 residues. The CDR3 DNA is TGTGCCAGCAGTTTATGGATGGAAGTCCTGCCTAACTATGGCTACACCTTC. Translating gives CASSLWMEVLPNYGYTF.

This sequence joins TRBV6-5 and TRBJ2-2, with a tentative D call TRBD2 (5 bases). Deletions cut 0 bases from V and 2 bases from J, with 13 bases between. The CDR3 contains 17 residues. Germline-derived CDR1 and CDR2 are MNHEY and SVGAGI. DNA of the CDR3: TGTGCCAGCAGTTACTCACGTACGGGAATTAACACCGGGGAGCTGTTTTTT. Residues: CASSYSRTGINTGELFF.

V is TRBV7-3 and J is TRBJ2-5, with 8 nucleotides matching TRBD2. Per the germline V gene, CDR1 is SGHTA and CDR2 is FQGTGA. After removal of 5 bases from V and 9 bases from J, the junction contained 8 bases not matched to a gene. The CDR3 loop spans 13 amino acids. The CDR3 bases are TGTGCCAGCAGCAGTCGGGGGGGAAAGGCCCAGTACTTC. Protein product: CASSSRGGKAQYF.

This clonotype has ten or more counts. This chain uses TRBV7-8 with TRBJ2-1, with 15 bases identical to TRBD2. Germline assignment: CDR1 SGHVS and CDR2 FQNEAQ. The CDR3 has 19 residues. V dropped 5 bases and J dropped 1; count of bases not matched to a gene: 9. CDR3 region: CASSSERTSGRGSYNEQFF. The CDR3, as DNA: TGTGCCAGCAGCAGCGAGAGGACTAGCGGGAGGGGGTCCTACAATGAGCAGTTCTTC.

This chain links TRBV7-9 with TRBJ2-5; 16 nucleotides line up with TRBD2. The CDR3 consists of 17 residues. Germline V gene sequence: CDR1 SEHNR, CDR2 FQNEAQ (reference sequence). V was clipped by 5 bases and J by 5 bases; unmatched bases: 8. CDR3 in DNA: TGTGCCAGCAGCACCGGGACTAGCGGGAGGGCGTTGGAGACCCAGTACTTC. This translates into CASSTGTSGRALETQYF. The variable domain in full, completed from reference TRBV7-9 and TRBJ2-5, reads DTGVSQNPRHKITKRGQNVTFRCDPISEHNRLYWYRQTLGQGPEFLTYFQNEAQLEKSRLLSDRFSAERPKGSFSTLEIQRTEQGDSAMYLCASSTGTSGRALETQYFGPGTRLLVL.

The gene calls are TRBV7-9 and TRBJ2-5; TRBD2 agrees at 9 bases. The length of the CDR3 is 16 residues. J lost 0 bases, V lost 5 bases, and 7 bases had no gene match. CDR1 and CDR2 (germline): SEHNR, FQNEAQ (reference sequence). The CDR3 is CASSPQREEDQETQYF. In DNA form, the CDR3 reads TGTGCCAGCAGCCCCCAGCGGGAGGAAGACCAAGAGACCCAGTACTTC.

The chain recombines TRBV19 with TRBJ2-2, with D perhaps given as TRBD1 or TRBD2 (6 bases each). CDR3 length: 15 amino acids. V was pared by 7 bases and J by 4 bases, with 16 bases between. Germline V lookup: CDR1 LNHDA, CDR2 SQIVND (reference sequence). The CDR3 bases are TGTGCCAGTATTCCGTCGGGGGCGGGCACCGGGGAGCTGTTTTTT. It codes for CASIPSGAGTGELFF. Complete variable domain (other parts from reference TRBV19 and TRBJ2-2): DGGITQSPKYLFRKEGQNVTLSCEQNLNHDAMYWYRQDPGQGLRLIYYSQIVNDFQKGDIAEGYSVSREKKESFPLTVTSAQKNPTAFYLCASIPSGAGTGELFFGEGSRLTVL.

The rearrangement uses TRBV6-1 and TRBJ2-1; the match to TRBD1 covers 10 bases. The CDR3 has 15 residues. Germline loops: CDR1 MNHNS, CDR2 SASEGT. J was trimmed by 2 bases and V by 5 bases; bases with no gene match: 3. In nucleotides, the CDR3 is TGTGCCAGCAGTACCGGGACAGGGGCCTACAATGAGCAGTTCTTC. Amino acids: CASSTGTGAYNEQFF.

The gene calls are TRBV28 and TRBJ2-7; weak D call: TRBD1 (5 bases). The length of the CDR3 is 13 residues. The V and J ends lost 7 bases and 2 bases respectively, with 12 bases between them. Germline values: CDR1 MDHEN, CDR2 SYDVKM. The CDR3 reads CASTLDTTYEQYF. CDR3 nucleotide sequence: TGTGCCAGCACCCTGGACACAACCTACGAGCAGTACTTC.